This TCR beta chain was sequenced in a study of response to subunit inactivated influenza vaccine. General observations from the study: Authors suggested few new T cells are recruited by each seasonal influenza vaccination.

The CDR3 covers 13 residues. Germline V gene sequence: CDR1 SGHRS, CDR2 YFSETQ. V was cut by 0 bases and J by 7 bases, with 11 bases left in between. Via MiXCR, TCRdb re-called the RT-PCR reads, giving one row per CDR3 protein. The sample records about 780,000 distinct CDR3 sequences, approximately 17% being singletons. This clonotype was seen ten or more times. Antigen unknown. The receptor comes from a man aged 45 to 65 who received an inactivated influenza vaccine. The sequenced sample was PBMCs from blood, obtained around 5 days after vaccination. The chain links TRBV5-1 to TRBJ2-7, with D possibly TRBD1 on 6 matching bases. The CDR3 DNA follows: TGCGCCAGCAGCTTGGAGGGCCAGGGGGAGCAGTACTTC. This translates into CASSLEGQGEQYF. Drawing the rest from reference TRBV5-1 and TRBJ2-7, the complete variable domain is KAGVTQTPRYLIKTRGQQVTLSCSPISGHRSVSWYQQTPGQGLQFLFEYFSETQRNKGNFPGRFSGRQFSNSRSEMNVSTLELGDSALYLCASSLEGQGEQYFGPGTRLTVT.